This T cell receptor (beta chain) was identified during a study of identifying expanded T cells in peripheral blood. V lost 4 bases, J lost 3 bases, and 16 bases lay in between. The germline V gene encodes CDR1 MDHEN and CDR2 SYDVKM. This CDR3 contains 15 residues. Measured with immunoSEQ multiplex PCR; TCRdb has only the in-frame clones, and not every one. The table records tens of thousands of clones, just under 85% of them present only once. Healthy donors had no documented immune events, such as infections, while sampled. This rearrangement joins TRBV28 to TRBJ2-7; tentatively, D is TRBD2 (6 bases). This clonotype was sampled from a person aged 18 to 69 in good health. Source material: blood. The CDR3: CASSSSSTGLYEQYF. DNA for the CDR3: TGTGCCAGCAGTTCCAGCTCGACGGGACTCTACGAGCAGTACTTC.